Sequencing of this T cell receptor beta chain was carried out in a study of CD8 T cells in ankylosing spondylitis. Overall study results and limits: Significantly higher representation of disease-linked clones was reported for matched ankylosing spondylitis synovial fluid.

Germline V CDR1 and CDR2: DFQATT, SNEGSKA (reference sequence). Trimming took off 0 bases at V and 0 bases at J, with 15 bases between the two ends. The CDR3 consists of 17 residues. In its sample, this clonotype was seen many times. Its cognate antigen is unknown. TCRdb used MiXCR to reprocess the 5' RACE reads, holding one entry per CDR3 protein. Of under 150,000 distinct CDR3 sequences listed, over 10% are singletons. This TCR was sampled from a female donor with ankylosing spondylitis or in good health (not recorded which). V gene TRBV20-1 combines with J gene TRBJ2-1; D may be TRBD2 (6 bases). Material: blood, either unsorted or a sorted T cell fraction (not recorded which). CDR3 region: CSARDPKRRDSYNEQFF. Here the CDR3 DNA reads TGCAGTGCTAGAGATCCGAAAAGGCGGGACTCCTACAATGAGCAGTTCTTC.